In its sample, the clone carrying this TCR beta chain was seen a few times. Study processing details: Amplifying reference gene primers gave estimates of nucleated cell counts. Sequenced by immunoSEQ multiplex PCR; TCRdb stores in-frame clones only, minus some. V and J calls plus clone size are reproduced from that table; the DNA served to infer D and trimming. This repertoire shows about 170,000 clones, about 86% found once; its top ten account for around 2.4%. This sample is part of a study of blood T cell repertoires in COVID-19. Across the whole study: The study drew acute and convalescent COVID-19 samples from the United States, Italy and Spain. Nucleic acid was either cDNA or gDNA, and it came from T cells, B-cell-depleted T cells, or PBMCs.

CDR1 and CDR2 (germline): SGHTA, FQGTGA. Germline trimming cut 0 bases from V and 0 bases from J; bases unmatched to any gene: 2. The CDR3 extends over 16 amino acids. Source material: peripheral blood. The origin of this receptor is a human donor with acute or convalescent COVID-19. The donor label of this sample is uncertain. The V call is TRBV7-3, the J call TRBJ2-1; TRBD2 agrees at 7 bases. For the CDR3, the DNA is TGTGCCAGCAGCTTAACCGGGACTAACTCCTACAATGAGCAGTTCTTC. Protein: CASSLTGTNSYNEQFF.